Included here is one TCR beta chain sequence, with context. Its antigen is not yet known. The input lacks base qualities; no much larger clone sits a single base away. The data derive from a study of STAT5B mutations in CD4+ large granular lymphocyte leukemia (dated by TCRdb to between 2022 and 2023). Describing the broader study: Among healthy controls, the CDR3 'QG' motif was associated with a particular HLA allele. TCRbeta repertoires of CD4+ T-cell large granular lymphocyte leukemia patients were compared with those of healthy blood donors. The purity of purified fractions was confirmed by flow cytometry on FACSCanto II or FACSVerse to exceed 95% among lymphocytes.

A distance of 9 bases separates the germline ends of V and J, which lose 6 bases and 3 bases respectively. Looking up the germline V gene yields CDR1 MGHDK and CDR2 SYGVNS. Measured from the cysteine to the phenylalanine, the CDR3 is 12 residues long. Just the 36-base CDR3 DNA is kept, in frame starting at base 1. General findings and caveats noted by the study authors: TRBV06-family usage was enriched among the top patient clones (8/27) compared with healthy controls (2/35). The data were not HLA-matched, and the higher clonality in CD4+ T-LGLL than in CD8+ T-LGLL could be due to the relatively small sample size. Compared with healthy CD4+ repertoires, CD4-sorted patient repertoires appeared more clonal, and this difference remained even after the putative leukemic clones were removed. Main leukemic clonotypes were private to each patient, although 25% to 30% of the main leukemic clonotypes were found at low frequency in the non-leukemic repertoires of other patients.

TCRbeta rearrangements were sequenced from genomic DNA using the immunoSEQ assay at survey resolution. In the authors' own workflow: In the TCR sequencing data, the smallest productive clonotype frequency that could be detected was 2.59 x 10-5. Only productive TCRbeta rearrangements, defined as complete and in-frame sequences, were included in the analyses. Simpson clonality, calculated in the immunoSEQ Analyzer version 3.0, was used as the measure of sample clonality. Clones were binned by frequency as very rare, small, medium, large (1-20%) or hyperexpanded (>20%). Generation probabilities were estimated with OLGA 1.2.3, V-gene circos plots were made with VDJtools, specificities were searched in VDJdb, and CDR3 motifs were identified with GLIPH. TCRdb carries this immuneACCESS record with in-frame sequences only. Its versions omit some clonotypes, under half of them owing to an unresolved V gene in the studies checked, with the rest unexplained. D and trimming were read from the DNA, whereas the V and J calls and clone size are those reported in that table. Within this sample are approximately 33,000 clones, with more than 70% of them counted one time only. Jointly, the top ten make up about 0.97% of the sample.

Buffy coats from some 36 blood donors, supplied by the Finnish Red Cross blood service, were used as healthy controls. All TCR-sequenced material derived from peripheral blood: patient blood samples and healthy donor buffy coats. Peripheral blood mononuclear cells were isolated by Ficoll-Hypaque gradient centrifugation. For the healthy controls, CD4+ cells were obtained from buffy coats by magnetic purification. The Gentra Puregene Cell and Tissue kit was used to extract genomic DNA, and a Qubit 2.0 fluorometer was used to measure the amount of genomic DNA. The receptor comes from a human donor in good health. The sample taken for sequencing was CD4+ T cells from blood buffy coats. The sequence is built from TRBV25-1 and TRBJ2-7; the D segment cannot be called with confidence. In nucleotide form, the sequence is TGTGCCAGCAGCCTAGATCTCTACGAGCAGTACTTC. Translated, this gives CASSLDLYEQYF.